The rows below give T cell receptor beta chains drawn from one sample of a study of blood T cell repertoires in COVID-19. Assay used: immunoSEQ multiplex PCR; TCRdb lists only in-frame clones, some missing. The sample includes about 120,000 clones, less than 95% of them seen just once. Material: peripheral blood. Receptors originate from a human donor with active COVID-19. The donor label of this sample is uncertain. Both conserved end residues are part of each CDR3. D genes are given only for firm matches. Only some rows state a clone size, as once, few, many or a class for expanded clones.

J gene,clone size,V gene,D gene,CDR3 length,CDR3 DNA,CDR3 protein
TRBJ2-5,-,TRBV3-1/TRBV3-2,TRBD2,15,TGTGCCAGCAGCCTAGCCGGGGGGGGCCTAGAGACCCAGTACTTC,CASSLAGGGLETQYF
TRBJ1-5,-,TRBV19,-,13,TGTGCCACCTCCCGACAGGGCAATCAGCCCCAGCATTTT,CATSRQGNQPQHF
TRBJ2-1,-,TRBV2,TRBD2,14,TGTGCCAGCAGTGGCGGGGGGGGAGGAACGAGACTGTTCTTC,CASSGGGGGTRLFF
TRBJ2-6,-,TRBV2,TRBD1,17,TGTGCCAGCAGTCCGGACAGGGGAAACTCTGGGGCCAACGTCCTGACTTTC,CASSPDRGNSGANVLTF
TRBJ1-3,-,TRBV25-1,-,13,TGTGCCAGCAGTATGGAGTCTGGAAACACCATATATTTT,CASSMESGNTIYF
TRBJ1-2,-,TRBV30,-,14,TGTGCCTGGAGGGAAACCGGGATGGCTGGGGGCTACACCTTC,CAWRETGMAGGYTF
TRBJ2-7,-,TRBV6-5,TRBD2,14,TGTGCCAGCAGTAGCAGCGGGGGGTCCTACGAGCAGTACTTC,CASSSSGGSYEQYF
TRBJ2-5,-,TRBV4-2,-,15,TGTGCCAGCAGTCAAGACAGGAAATCACAAGAGACCCAGTACTTC,CASSQDRKSQETQYF
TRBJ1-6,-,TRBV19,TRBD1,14,TGTGCCAGTAGTAAAGGGACAGGAGATTCACCCCTCCACTTT,CASSKGTGDSPLHF
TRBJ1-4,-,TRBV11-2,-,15,TGTGCCAGCAGCTTAATACAGGGTAGAAATGAAAAACTGTTTTTT,CASSLIQGRNEKLFF
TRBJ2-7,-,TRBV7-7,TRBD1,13,TGTGCTAGCAGCTTAGCAGGGGGCGACGAGCAGTACTTC,CASSLAGGDEQYF
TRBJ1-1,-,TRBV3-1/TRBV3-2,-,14,TGTGCCAGCAGCCTTCCAAGTGCCGGGACTGAAGCTTTCTTT,CASSLPSAGTEAFF
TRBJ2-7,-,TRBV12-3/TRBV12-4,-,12,TGTGCCAGCAGTGGTCGGACGGGAGAGCAGTACTTC,CASSGRTGEQYF
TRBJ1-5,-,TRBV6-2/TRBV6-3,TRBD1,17,TGTGCCAGCAGTTACGGTACAGGGGGCATAGGTAATCAGCCCCAGCATTTT,CASSYGTGGIGNQPQHF
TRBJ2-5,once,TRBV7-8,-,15,TGTGCCAGCAGCTTAGACACAGCCCCTCAAGAGACCCAGTACTTC,CASSLDTAPQETQYF
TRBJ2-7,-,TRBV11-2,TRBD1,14,TGTGCCAGCAGCTTAACAGGGGCTTTCTACGAGCAGTACTTC,CASSLTGAFYEQYF
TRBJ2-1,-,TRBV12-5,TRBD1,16,TGTGCTAGTGGTTTGGGGGCCGGGACAGCTTACAATGAGCAGTTCTTC,CASGLGAGTAYNEQFF
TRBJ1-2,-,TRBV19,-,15,TGTGCCAGTAGTTCGTCGAACAGCCCTTCTTATGGCTACACCTTC,CASSSSNSPSYGYTF
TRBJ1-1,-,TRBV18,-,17,TGTGCCAGCTCACCGGTAATGAAGGGGCGCATGAAAACTGAAGCTTTCTTT,CASSPVMKGRMKTEAFF
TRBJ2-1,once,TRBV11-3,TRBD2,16,TGTGCCAGCAGCCCAGGGACTAGCGGGGTTGTCGATGAGCAGTTCTTC,CASSPGTSGVVDEQFF
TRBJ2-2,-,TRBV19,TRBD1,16,TGTGCCAGTACTGACAGGGGGGGGCCGAACACCGGGGAGCTGTTTTTT,CASTDRGGPNTGELFF
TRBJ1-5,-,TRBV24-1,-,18,TGTGCCACCAGTGATTTTTGCCCCCAGGAGGGAGGCAATCAGCCCCAGCATTTT,CATSDFCPQEGGNQPQHF